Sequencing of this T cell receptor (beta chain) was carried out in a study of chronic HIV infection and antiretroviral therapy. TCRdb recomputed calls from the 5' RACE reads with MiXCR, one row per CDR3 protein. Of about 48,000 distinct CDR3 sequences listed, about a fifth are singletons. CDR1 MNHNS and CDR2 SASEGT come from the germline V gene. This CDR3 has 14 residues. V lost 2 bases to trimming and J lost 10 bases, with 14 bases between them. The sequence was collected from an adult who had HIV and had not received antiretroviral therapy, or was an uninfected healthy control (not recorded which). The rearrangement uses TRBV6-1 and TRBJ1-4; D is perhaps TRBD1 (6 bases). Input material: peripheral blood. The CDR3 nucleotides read TGTGCCAGCAGTGAACGGGGGCGTGAGGGAAAACTGTTTTTT. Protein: CASSERGREGKLFF.